This is a list of T cell receptor beta chains from one sample in a study of cytomegalovirus exposure and HLA in healthy donors. Measured with immunoSEQ multiplex PCR; TCRdb has only the in-frame clones, and not every one. The sample holds about 240,000 clones; roughly four fifths are singletons and the top ten take about 7.5%. The sequenced material came from PBMCs. These receptor sequences come from a woman aged 55-69 years in good health and CMV-seropositive. Each CDR3 is given with its conserved first and last residue. The D gene is left open where the match is weak. The size entry is marked missing in some rows and otherwise reads once, few, many or a size class.

cdr3_nt cdr3_aa j_call v_call clone_size d_call
TGTGCCAGTAGTTCTAACATCCAGGGGGCAGGGCAGCCCCAGCATTTT CASSSNIQGAGQPQHF TRBJ1-5 TRBV19 - TRBD1
TGTGCCAGTAGTATAACTAGCGGGAGAAGGAACACAGATACGCAGTATTTT CASSITSGRRNTDTQYF TRBJ2-3 TRBV19 - TRBD2
TGTGCCAGCCTACAGGAATACACTAACTATGGCTACACCTTC CASLQEYTNYGYTF TRBJ1-2 TRBV18 - -
TGTGCCTGGACATATATAAGACAGGGCCCCCTTGACTATGGCTACACCTTC CAWTYIRQGPLDYGYTF TRBJ1-2 TRBV30 - TRBD1
TGTGCTAGTGGTCGACAGTTTTTTGCCAGCACAGATACGCAGTATTTT CASGRQFFASTDTQYF TRBJ2-3 TRBV12-5 - -
TGTGCCAGCAGTTACGGCGGGGGTGTTAACTATGGCTACACCTTC CASSYGGGVNYGYTF TRBJ1-2 TRBV6-5 - -
TGTGCCAGTAGTACCCAGGGATGGGACAATCAGCCCCAGCATTTT CASSTQGWDNQPQHF TRBJ1-5 TRBV19 few -
TGTGCCAGCAGCAAACGGGGGTTTAACTATGGCTACACCTTC CASSKRGFNYGYTF TRBJ1-2 TRBV14 - -
TGTGCCAGCAGCTTAGCGCTTAGGCGGGAGGACGGGGAGCTGTTTTTT CASSLALRREDGELFF TRBJ2-2 TRBV7-9 - TRBD2
TGTGCCAGCAGCGAACAGGGGATACTCCTCTACGAGCAGTACTTC CASSEQGILLYEQYF TRBJ2-7 TRBV2 - TRBD1
TGTGCCAGCAGTGCCGACAGCTCGCTCCCCTTTAGTTATGGCTACACCTTC CASSADSSLPFSYGYTF TRBJ1-2 TRBV6-1 - -
TGTGCCAGCAGCCTAACTAGCGGGGGAGAGTACAATGAGCAGTTCTTC CASSLTSGGEYNEQFF TRBJ2-1 TRBV25-1 - TRBD2
TGTGCCAGCAGCAGAGCGGGGCCAAGCCAAGAGACCCAGTACTTC CASSRAGPSQETQYF TRBJ2-5 TRBV7-2 - TRBD2
TGCGCCAGCAGCACCGACAGGGGCTACGAGCAGTACTTC CASSTDRGYEQYF TRBJ2-7 TRBV5-1 - TRBD1
TGTGCCAGCAGCCTCGGGACAGGAAGAAATCAGCCCCAGCATTTT CASSLGTGRNQPQHF TRBJ1-5 TRBV28 - TRBD1
TGTGCCAGCAGCGTAGGGGGACAGGGCTACGAGCAGTACTTC CASSVGGQGYEQYF TRBJ2-7 TRBV9 - TRBD1
TGTGCCAGCAGTATCTTTGGACTTCCTCCCTCAAGGCGATCCGGGGAGCTGTTTTTT CASSIFGLPPSRRSGELFF TRBJ2-2 TRBV28 - -
TGTGCCAGCAGTGATAATAGCTTCCTACCTTCCTACGAGCAGTACTTC CASSDNSFLPSYEQYF TRBJ2-7 TRBV6-1 - -
TGTGCCAGCAGTGAAGAGGGGGCCTCCTACACCTTC CASSEEGASYTF TRBJ1-2 TRBV6-1 - TRBD1
TGTGCCAGCAGCTTAACCGGGAGCTCCTACAATGAGCAGTTCTTC CASSLTGSSYNEQFF TRBJ2-1 TRBV11-2 once -
TGTGCCAGTAGTACCCCGGGACTAGCGGGAGGCGAGCAGTACTTC CASSTPGLAGGEQYF TRBJ2-7 TRBV19 - TRBD2
TGTGCCAGCAGTTTAACTACAGGGGGGCGCAATGAGCAGTTCTTC CASSLTTGGRNEQFF TRBJ2-1 TRBV28 - TRBD1
TGTGCCAGCAGTTTAACAAGCGGCTACTCCTACAATGAGCAGTTCTTC CASSLTSGYSYNEQFF TRBJ2-1 TRBV27 - -
TGCGCCAGCAGCGATGTACGGGACAGGAATTACGAGCAGTACTTC CASSDVRDRNYEQYF TRBJ2-7 TRBV5-1 - TRBD1
TGTGCCATCGGACAATTCCTTAGCTCCTACAATGAGCAGTTCTTC CAIGQFLSSYNEQFF TRBJ2-1 TRBV27 - -
TGCGCCAGCAGCTTGGACCTAGCGACGCAGTATTTT CASSLDLATQYF TRBJ2-3 TRBV5-1 few -
TGCAGCGTCCGACAGGGGCATCACGGCTACACCTTC CSVRQGHHGYTF TRBJ1-2 TRBV29-1 - TRBD1
TGTGCCAGCAGTTACTCTTGGGGAGTCGGGGAGACCCAGTACTTC CASSYSWGVGETQYF TRBJ2-5 TRBV6-5 few -
TGTGCCTGGACGCCCCTGGGACAGGGAGGCTCGTACACTGAAGCTTTCTTT CAWTPLGQGGSYTEAFF TRBJ1-1 TRBV30 few TRBD1
TGCGCCAGCAGTCAGGGAATGCAGGGTGATATCGGAAACACCATATATTTT CASSQGMQGDIGNTIYF TRBJ1-3 TRBV23-1 - -
TGTGCCAGCAGCTCTGTTTTCTACGAGCAGTACTTC CASSSVFYEQYF TRBJ2-7 TRBV7-6 - -
TGCAGCGTTGGGCAGGGAAGCACTGAAGCTTTCTTT CSVGQGSTEAFF TRBJ1-1 TRBV29-1 - -
TGTGCCAGCAGTTATTCGGCGCGGGGAGGGAACACTGAAGCTTTCTTT CASSYSARGGNTEAFF TRBJ1-1 TRBV6-6 - -
TGTGCCAGCAGCCCCCGGACTAGCGACTACAATGAGCAGTTCTTC CASSPRTSDYNEQFF TRBJ2-1 TRBV5-7 - TRBD2
TGTGCCAGCAGCTCGACAGGCATCTATGGCTACACCTTC CASSSTGIYGYTF TRBJ1-2 TRBV5-4 - -
TGTGCCTGTCATCCCGGGGTCTCTGAAAAACTGTTTTTT CACHPGVSEKLFF TRBJ1-4 TRBV30 - -
TGTGCCAGCAGTTACACCAGATCTGGGGCCAACGTCCTGACTTTC CASSYTRSGANVLTF TRBJ2-6 TRBV6-5 - -
TGTGCCAGCAGCGGCCTAGCGGGAGGGATCCGCGAGCAGTTCTTC CASSGLAGGIREQFF TRBJ2-1 TRBV9 once TRBD2
TGTGCCAGCAGTTTCAGGGCCCCCGACGAGCAGTACTTC CASSFRAPDEQYF TRBJ2-7 TRBV27 - -
TGTGCCAGCCGACAGGGGAATCAGCCCCAGCATTTT CASRQGNQPQHF TRBJ1-5 TRBV2 - TRBD1
TGCGCCAGCAGCTTGGATACTAGCGAAGATACGCAGTATTTT CASSLDTSEDTQYF TRBJ2-3 TRBV5-1 - TRBD2
TGTGCCAGCAGCTACGGACTAGGAGATCAAGAGACCCAGTACTTC CASSYGLGDQETQYF TRBJ2-5 TRBV7-8 - TRBD2
TGTGCCAGCACCATAGGAGGGACTGGGGCCAACGTCCTGACTTTC CASTIGGTGANVLTF TRBJ2-6 TRBV2 once -
TGTGCCAGCAGCGTAGCTACAGATACGCAGTATTTT CASSVATDTQYF TRBJ2-3 TRBV9 - -
TGTGCCAGCAGCCTTACCTACGAGCAGTACTTC CASSLTYEQYF TRBJ2-7 TRBV7-9 - -
TGCGCCAGCAGCTTACAGGGGACGTTCACAGATACGCAGTATTTT CASSLQGTFTDTQYF TRBJ2-3 TRBV5-1 - TRBD1
TGTGCCAGCGGGACAACGGTGGCTAATGAAAAACTGTTTTTT CASGTTVANEKLFF TRBJ1-4 TRBV27 - -
TGTGCCAGTAGTAGTGGACAGGGGGGGACTGAAGCTTTCTTT CASSSGQGGTEAFF TRBJ1-1 TRBV19 - TRBD1
TGTGCCACCAGCAGCCAGGGCCTGTCCGGCGAAAAACTGTTTTTT CATSSQGLSGEKLFF TRBJ1-4 TRBV15 - -
TGCGCCAGCAGCCAAGAACGGCTCAACGGGGAGAAGAAACTGTTTTTT CASSQERLNGEKKLFF TRBJ1-4 TRBV4-1 - -
TGCGCCAGCAGCCAACAGGACAGGGTGGCCTACGAGCAGTACTTC CASSQQDRVAYEQYF TRBJ2-7 TRBV4-1 - TRBD1
TGTGCCAGCAGGGGACAGGGGGCAGGGGCAGATACGCAGTATTTT CASRGQGAGADTQYF TRBJ2-3 TRBV6-1 once TRBD1
TGTGCCAGCAGAGGAGGGCATACAGATACGCAGTATTTT CASRGGHTDTQYF TRBJ2-3 TRBV6-6 - -